The clone carrying this T cell receptor (beta chain) was detected once. Its antigen is unknown. This CDR3 has 17 residues. V trimming: 4 bases; J trimming: 0 bases; junction bases outside the gene matches: 6. CDR1 is KGHDR and CDR2 is SFDVKD in the germline V gene. TCRdb re-called the 5' RACE reads through MiXCR, storing one row per CDR3 protein. The sample has a few hundred thousand distinct CDR3 sequences; about 13% are singletons. The sample belongs to a study of CD8 T cells in ankylosing spondylitis. General observations from the study: Within ankylosing spondylitis blood, a TCR beta motif made up of under 10 highly homologous variants appeared to be characteristic.

The TCR was taken from a male donor with ankylosing spondylitis. Source material: blood, either unsorted or a sorted T cell fraction (not recorded which). The chain links TRBV24-1 to TRBJ2-3; TRBD2 aligns across 10 bases. The CDR3 reads CATSDTRTSGSTDTQYF. The DNA of the CDR3 is TGTGCCACCAGTGACACACGGACTAGCGGAAGCACAGATACGCAGTATTTT.